Reported below is one T cell receptor (beta chain). Its antigen is unknown. TCRdb's table, derived via immunoSEQ multiplex PCR, lists solely in-frame clones and lacks some. The sample has 65,000 to 85,000 clones, 92% seen once. This sample is part of a study of OX40 agonist ivuxolimab in advanced cancers. Study observations and caveats: Low normalized T-cell clonal expansion was also seen in some nonresponders.

V gave up 3 bases and J gave up 7 bases, with 14 bases separating them. From germline, CDR1 is SGDLS and CDR2 YYNGEE. The CDR3 spans 13 residues. V is TRBV9 and J is TRBJ2-7; unclear D gene. Material: CD4+ or CD8+ T cells sorted from blood, obtained in a trial of the OX40 agonist ivuxolimab. The source is an adult with an advanced solid tumor such as melanoma, head and neck, liver or kidney cancer. In nucleotides, the CDR3 is TGTGCCAGCAGCGGGGCCACACTGCAAGAGCAGTACTTC. Amino acid sequence: CASSGATLQEQYF.